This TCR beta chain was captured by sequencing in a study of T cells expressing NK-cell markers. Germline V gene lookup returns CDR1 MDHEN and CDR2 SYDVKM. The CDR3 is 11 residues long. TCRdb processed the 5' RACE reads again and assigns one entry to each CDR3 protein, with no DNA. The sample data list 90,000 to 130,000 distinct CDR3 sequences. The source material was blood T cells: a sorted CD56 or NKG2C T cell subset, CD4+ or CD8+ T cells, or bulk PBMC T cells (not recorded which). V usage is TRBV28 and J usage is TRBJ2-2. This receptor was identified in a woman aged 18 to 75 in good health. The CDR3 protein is CARRLTGELFF.